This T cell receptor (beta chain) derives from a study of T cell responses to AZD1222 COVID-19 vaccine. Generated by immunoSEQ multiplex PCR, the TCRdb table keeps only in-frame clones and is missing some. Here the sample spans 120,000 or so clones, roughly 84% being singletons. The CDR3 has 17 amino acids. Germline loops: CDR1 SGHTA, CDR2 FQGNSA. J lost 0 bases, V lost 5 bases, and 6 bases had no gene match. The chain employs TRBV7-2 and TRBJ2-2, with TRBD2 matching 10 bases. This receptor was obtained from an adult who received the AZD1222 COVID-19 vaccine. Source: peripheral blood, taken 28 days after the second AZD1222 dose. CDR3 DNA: TGTGCCAGCAGCATCAGACTAGCGGGTTCGAACACCGGGGAGCTGTTTTTT. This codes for CASSIRLAGSNTGELFF.